The 3 T cell receptor beta chains below all came from one sample that was sequenced in a study of blood T cell repertoires in COVID-19. Profiled with immunoSEQ multiplex PCR; TCRdb holds only in-frame clones, not every one. The sample holds more than 150,000 clones; roughly 92% are singletons and the top ten take 0.76%. Sequencing input: peripheral blood. These receptors were taken from a man aged 25 to 40 with COVID-19, enrolled during active disease.

This sequence joins TRBV9 and TRBJ2-5, with D possibly being TRBD2 (6 bases). Trimming removed 0 bases from V and 2 bases from J, with 14 bases in between. The germline CDR1 and CDR2 sequences are SGDLS and YYNGEE. The length of the CDR3 is 16 residues. The CDR3 nucleotides are TGTGCCAGCAGCGTAGCGGAGGGCGCCAGGCAAGAGACCCAGTACTTC. This gives the protein CASSVAEGARQETQYF.

This chain links TRBV12-3 or TRBV12-4 with TRBJ1-2; D is unresolved. Between the trimmed V and J ends, which lost 5 bases and 7 bases, there was a span of 14 bases. The CDR3 length is 13 residues. The CDR3 bases are TGTGCCAGCAGTCAAACTGGAGAGGGTGGCTACACCTTC. The encoded protein is CASSQTGEGGYTF.

The chain carries TRBV6-5 and TRBJ1-2; TRBD1 agrees at 7 bases. The germline gives CDR1 MNHEY, CDR2 SVGAGI. V was clipped by 6 bases and J by 0 bases; unmatched bases: 7. CDR3 length: 15 residues. CDR3 nucleotide sequence: TGTGCCAGCAGCCTCAGGACAGGAGCTAACTATGGCTACACCTTC. Protein: CASSLRTGANYGYTF.